The 19 T cell receptor beta chains reported below all come from one sample, sequenced in a study of blood T cell repertoires in COVID-19. The table came from immunoSEQ multiplex PCR; TCRdb's copy has only in-frame clones and leaves some out. Of around 310,000 clones listed, 90% are singletons. The sequencing input was peripheral blood. The source is a woman aged 35 to 49 with COVID-19, enrolled during active disease.

The chain is built from TRBV28 and TRBJ2-1, with 8 nucleotides matching TRBD1. J was trimmed by 2 bases and V by 5 bases; bases with no gene match: 14. Germline CDR1 MDHEN, CDR2 SYDVKM. CDR3 length: 18 residues. The CDR3 DNA is TGTGCCAGCAGTCCGTTTCCTTCCGGGACAGGCCCCTACAATGAGCAGTTCTTC. Protein sequence: CASSPFPSGTGPYNEQFF.

This chain uses TRBV12-3 or TRBV12-4 with TRBJ1-3; D call uncertain. The length of the CDR3 is 12 residues. Trimming cost V 5 bases and J 4 bases, with 6 bases left between them. CDR3 coding DNA: TGTGCCAGCAGTATCAGGGGAAACACCATATATTTT. This sequence encodes CASSIRGNTIYF.

This clone has just a few counts. The J gene is TRBJ1-1, the V gene TRBV6-5, with a tentative D call TRBD1 (6 bases). There are 14 residues in the CDR3. Germline CDR1 and CDR2: MNHEY and SVGAGI. V was shortened by 6 bases and J by 4 bases, with 15 bases between the two germline ends. CDR3: CASSPRQDFTEAFF. DNA of the CDR3: TGTGCCAGCAGCCCCCGACAGGACTTCACTGAAGCTTTCTTT.

V gene TRBV6-5 combines with J gene TRBJ1-2, with 7 bases lining up with TRBD1. The CDR3 has 14 amino acids. The germline CDR1 and CDR2 sequences are MNHEY and SVGAGI. With V trimmed by 5 bases and J by 9 bases, 12 bases remained unmatched. The chain's CDR3 is CASSRGGGGERYTF. For the CDR3, the DNA is TGTGCCAGCAGTCGGGGTGGAGGGGGCGAGCGCTACACCTTC.

The chain carries TRBV5-5 and TRBJ1-1; 8 nucleotides agree with TRBD1. The length of the CDR3 is 15 residues. The V and J ends lost 6 bases and 1 base, in that order; junction bases with no gene match: 8. Germline loops: CDR1 SGHKS, CDR2 YYEKEE (reference sequence). The chain's CDR3 is CASTSGGAENTEAFF. CDR3 DNA sequence: TGTGCCAGCACCTCAGGGGGCGCGGAGAACACTGAAGCTTTCTTT.

About this clone itself: The sample contains more than one DNA sequence encoding this CDR3. The rearrangement uses TRBV7-9 and TRBJ1-3, with D possibly matching TRBD1 (5 bases). The ends were cut back, 4 bases at V and 4 bases at J, with 8 bases in the middle. CDR1 is SEHNR, CDR2 FQNEAQ, per germline (reference sequence). The CDR3 has 13 residues. The CDR3 coding sequence is TGTGCCAGCAGCTCAGGGTCAGGAAACACCATATATTTT. It translates to CASSSGSGNTIYF.

This chain connects TRBV7-2 to TRBJ2-5, with a weak D call TRBD2 (5 bases). The V end was cut by 3 bases, the J end by 2 bases, with 10 bases between. The CDR3 spans 14 residues. CDR1 is SGHTA, CDR2 FQGNSA, per germline. The CDR3 reads CASSFLRGQETQYF. CDR3 in DNA: TGTGCCAGCAGCTTTCTGCGCGGGCAAGAGACCCAGTACTTC.

The chain combines TRBV5-1 with TRBJ1-2, with D perhaps TRBD1 (6 bases). V lost 0 bases and J 8 bases, leaving 17 bases between the germline ends. The CDR3 is made up of 15 amino acids. Germline CDR1 is SGHRS and CDR2 is YFSETQ. The CDR3 region has the DNA TGCGCCAGCAGCTTGGAAGCCAGGGGTGAAGGAGGCTACACCTTC. Protein sequence: CASSLEARGEGGYTF.

The chain joins TRBV4-1 to TRBJ1-1; D might be TRBD1 (5 bases). Germline V gives CDR1 MGHRA, CDR2 YSYEKL. This CDR3 is 17 amino acids long. Trimming removed 3 bases from V and 0 bases from J, with 17 bases in between. CDR3 nucleotide sequence: TGCGCCAGCAGCCAGGATAATATACAGGTTCTGAACACTGAAGCTTTCTTT. This sequence encodes CASSQDNIQVLNTEAFF.

J is TRBJ2-1 and V is TRBV5-1, with 7 nucleotides matching TRBD2. V lost 3 bases to trimming and J lost 4 bases; unmatched junction nucleotides: 10. The germline V gene has CDR1 SGHRS and CDR2 YFSETQ. This CDR3 contains 16 residues. CDR3 sequence (DNA): TGCGCCAGCAGCTCCCCTCGCGGGAGTACGTACAATGAGCAGTTCTTC. Amino acids: CASSSPRGSTYNEQFF.

The rearrangement joins TRBV2 to TRBJ1-2; 7 bases line up with TRBD1. Trimming took 6 bases from V and 5 from J; bases not matched to a gene: 3. There are 12 residues in the CDR3. Germline CDR1 and CDR2: SNHLY and FYNNEI. The CDR3 coding sequence is TGTGCCAGCAGCGGCAGGGGGTATGGCTACACCTTC. Translation gives CASSGRGYGYTF.

The chain recombines TRBV6-6 with TRBJ1-6; weak D call: TRBD1 (6 bases). CDR1 is MNHNY and CDR2 is SVGAGI in the germline V gene (reference sequence). V lost 7 bases to trimming and J lost 4 bases, with 14 bases between them. This CDR3 spans 15 amino acids. The CDR3 loop is CASNGQMVYNSPLHF. In nucleotides, the CDR3 is TGTGCCAGCAATGGACAGATGGTGTATAATTCACCCCTCCACTTT.

The chain combines TRBV4-2 with TRBJ2-2; D not resolved. This CDR3 has 18 residues. CDR1 and CDR2 (germline): LGHNA, YNFKEQ. V dropped 1 base and J dropped 0 bases, with 15 bases sitting between them. The chain's CDR3 is CASSQAAGRPANTGELFF. The CDR3 coding sequence is TGTGCCAGCAGCCAAGCGGCAGGCAGACCCGCGAACACCGGGGAGCTGTTTTTT.

The genes are TRBV6-5 and TRBJ1-2, with no clear D. Germline CDR1 and CDR2: MNHEY and SVGAGI. This CDR3 is built from 14 residues. The ends were cut back, 7 bases at V and 0 bases at J, with 12 bases in the middle. Here the CDR3 reads CASTEDGSNYGYTF. CDR3 sequence (DNA): TGTGCCAGCACCGAAGACGGGTCTAACTATGGCTACACCTTC.

This chain uses TRBV29-1 with TRBJ1-2, with D uncertain. The CDR3 totals 12 residues. The V end was cut by 3 bases, the J end by 5 bases, with 10 bases between. From germline, CDR1 is SQVTM and CDR2 ANQGSEA. The CDR3 DNA follows: TGCAGCGTTGAGCGGCCGGTTTATGGCTACACCTTC. Protein sequence: CSVERPVYGYTF.

The sample holds one count of this clone. This sequence joins TRBV6-6 and TRBJ1-1; 7 bases align to TRBD1. The CDR3 spans 15 residues. The trim removed 6 bases at V and 1 base at J, leaving 8 bases unmatched. Looked up from germline, CDR1 is MNHNY and CDR2 is SVGAGI (reference sequence). CDR3 in DNA: TGTGCCAGCAGGTACAGGGGATCCCCGAACACTGAAGCTTTCTTT. Its protein is CASRYRGSPNTEAFF.

The chain has TRBV5-1 and TRBJ2-7; 10 bases fit TRBD1. Germline CDR1 SGHRS, CDR2 YFSETQ. V shed 2 bases, J shed 4 bases, and the junction held 6 bases outside the gene matches. There are 15 residues in the CDR3. CDR3 bases: TGCGCCAGCAGCTTCGACAGGGGGCTTTCATACGAGCAGTACTTC. Amino acids: CASSFDRGLSYEQYF.

The chain carries TRBV6-5 and TRBJ1-2; 8 nucleotides align to TRBD1. V was clipped by 5 bases and J by 10 bases; unmatched bases: 15. Germline CDR1 and CDR2: MNHEY and SVGAGI. This CDR3 region has 15 residues. CDR3 residues: CASSTQGASPLYYTF. The CDR3, as DNA: TGTGCCAGCAGTACCCAGGGGGCGTCTCCCCTATACTACACCTTC.

This clone was seen a single time. The V and J genes are TRBV28 and TRBJ1-4; tentative D call: TRBD1 (6 bases). CDR1 MDHEN and CDR2 SYDVKM come from the germline V gene. The CDR3 consists of 17 residues. Trimming left V 0 bases short and J 1 base short, with 12 bases between. The CDR3 DNA sequence: TGTGCCAGCAGTTTATGGGGGCGGGGGCGAACTAATGAAAAACTGTTTTTT. Amino acids: CASSLWGRGRTNEKLFF.